The clone carrying this T cell receptor beta chain came up once. In the source study's methods: Counts of nucleated cells, estimated from reference gene primer amplification, were obtained. TCRdb keeps only in-frame clones here, not all; method: immunoSEQ multiplex PCR. V and J calls and clone size are as listed in that table; D and trimming were resolved from the DNA. Of 95,000 to 110,000 clones listed, approximately 88% are singletons. With 6 bases clipped from V and 2 bases from J, the junction kept 5 bases outside the gene matches. The CDR3 contains 15 residues. CDR1 and CDR2 (germline): MNHNY, SVGAGI (reference sequence). The entry originates in a study of blood T cell repertoires in COVID-19. Study overall: Samples taken during acute and convalescent COVID-19 were collected in the United States, Italy and Spain. T cells, B-cell-depleted T cells, or PBMCs supplied cDNA or gDNA.

The clonotype comes from a woman aged 55 to 70 with acute or convalescent COVID-19. This chain joins TRBV6-6 and TRBJ2-3; 10 bases align to TRBD2. The sample was peripheral blood. The DNA for the CDR3 is TGTGCCAGCAGCCCTAGCGGGGGACTCACAGATACGCAGTATTTT. This gives the protein CASSPSGGLTDTQYF.